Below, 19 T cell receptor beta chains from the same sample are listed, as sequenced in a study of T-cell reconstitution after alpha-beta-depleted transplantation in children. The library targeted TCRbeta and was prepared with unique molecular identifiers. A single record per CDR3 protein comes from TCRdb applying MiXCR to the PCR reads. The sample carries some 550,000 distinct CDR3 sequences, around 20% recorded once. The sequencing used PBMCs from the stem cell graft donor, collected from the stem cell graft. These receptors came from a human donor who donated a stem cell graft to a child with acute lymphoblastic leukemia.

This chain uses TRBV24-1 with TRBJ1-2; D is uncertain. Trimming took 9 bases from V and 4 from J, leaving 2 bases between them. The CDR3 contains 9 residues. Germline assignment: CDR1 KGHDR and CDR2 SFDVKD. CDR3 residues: CATRYGYTF. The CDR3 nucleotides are TGTGCCACCCGCTATGGCTACACCTTC.

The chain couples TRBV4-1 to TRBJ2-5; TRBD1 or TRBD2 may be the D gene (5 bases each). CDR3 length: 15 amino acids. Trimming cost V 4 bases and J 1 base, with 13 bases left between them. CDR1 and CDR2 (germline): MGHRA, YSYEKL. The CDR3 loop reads CASSPMGVFQETQYF. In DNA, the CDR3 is TGCGCCAGCAGCCCTATGGGGGTGTTCCAAGAGACCCAGTACTTC.

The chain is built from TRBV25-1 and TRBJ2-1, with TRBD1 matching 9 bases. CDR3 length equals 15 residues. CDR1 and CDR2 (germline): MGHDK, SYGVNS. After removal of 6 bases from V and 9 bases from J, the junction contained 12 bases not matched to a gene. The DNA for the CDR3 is TGTGCCAGCAGAACTACAGGGGGCTATCTGATTGAGCAGTTCTTC. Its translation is CASRTTGGYLIEQFF.

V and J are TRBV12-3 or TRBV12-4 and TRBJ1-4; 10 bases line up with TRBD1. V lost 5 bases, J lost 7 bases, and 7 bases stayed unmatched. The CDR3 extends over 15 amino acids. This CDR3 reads CASSPQTGGSEKLFF. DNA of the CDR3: TGTGCCAGCAGTCCCCAGACAGGGGGCAGTGAAAAACTGTTTTTT.

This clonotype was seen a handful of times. The CDR3, as DNA: TGTGCCAGCTCACCACAGACAGGGATCAATGAGCAGTTCTTC. This sequence encodes CASSPQTGINEQFF. This chain connects TRBV18 to TRBJ2-1, with 7 bases aligning to TRBD1. V was clipped by 1 base and J by 6 bases; unmatched bases: 3. Germline-derived CDR1 and CDR2 are KGHSH and LQKENI. The length of the CDR3 is 14 residues.

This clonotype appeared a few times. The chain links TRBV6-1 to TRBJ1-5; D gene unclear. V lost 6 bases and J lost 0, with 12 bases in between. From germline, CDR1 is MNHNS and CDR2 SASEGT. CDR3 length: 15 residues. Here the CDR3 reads CASSLQTHSNQPQHF. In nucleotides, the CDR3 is TGTGCCAGCAGCCTACAGACCCATAGCAATCAGCCCCAGCATTTT.

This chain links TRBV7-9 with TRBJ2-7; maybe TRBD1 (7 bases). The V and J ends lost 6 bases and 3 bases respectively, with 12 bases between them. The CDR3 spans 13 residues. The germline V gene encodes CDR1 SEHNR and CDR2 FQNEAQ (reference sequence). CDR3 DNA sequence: TGTGCCAGCAGGGGGGGACAGCTCTACGAGCAGTACTTC. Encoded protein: CASRGGQLYEQYF.

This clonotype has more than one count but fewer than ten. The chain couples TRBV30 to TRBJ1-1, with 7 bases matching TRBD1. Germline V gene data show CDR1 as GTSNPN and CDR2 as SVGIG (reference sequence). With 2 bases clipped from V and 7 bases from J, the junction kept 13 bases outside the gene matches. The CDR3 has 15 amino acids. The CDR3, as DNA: TGTGCCTGGAGTAAGCTCAGGGACAGCGGGAATGAAGCTTTCTTT. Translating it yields CAWSKLRDSGNEAFF.

CDR3 sequence reads: CATSREQGSNQPQHF. The CDR3 DNA is TGTGCCACCAGCAGGGAACAGGGTAGCAATCAGCCCCAGCATTTT. This rearrangement joins TRBV15 to TRBJ1-5; tentatively, D is TRBD1 (6 bases). The CDR3 consists of 15 residues. V lost 3 bases to trimming and J lost 0 bases, with 9 bases between them. Per germline, CDR1 LNHNV and CDR2 YYDKDF (reference sequence).

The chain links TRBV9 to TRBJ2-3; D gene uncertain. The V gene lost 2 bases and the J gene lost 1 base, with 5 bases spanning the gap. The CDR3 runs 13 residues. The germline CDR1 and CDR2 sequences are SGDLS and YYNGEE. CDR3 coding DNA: TGTGCCAGCAGCGTCATAGGCACAGATACGCAGTATTTT. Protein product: CASSVIGTDTQYF.

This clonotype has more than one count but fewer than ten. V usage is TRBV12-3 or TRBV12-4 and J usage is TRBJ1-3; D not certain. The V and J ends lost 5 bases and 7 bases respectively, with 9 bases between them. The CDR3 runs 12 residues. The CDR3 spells CASSPSVNTIYF. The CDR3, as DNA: TGTGCCAGCAGTCCCAGTGTCAACACCATATATTTT.

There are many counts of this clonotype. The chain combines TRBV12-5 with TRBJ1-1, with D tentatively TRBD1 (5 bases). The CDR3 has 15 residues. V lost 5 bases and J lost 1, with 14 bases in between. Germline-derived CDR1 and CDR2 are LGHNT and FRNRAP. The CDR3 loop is CASGLSLGGNTEAFF. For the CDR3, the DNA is TGTGCTAGTGGTCTCTCCTTGGGGGGGAACACTGAAGCTTTCTTT.

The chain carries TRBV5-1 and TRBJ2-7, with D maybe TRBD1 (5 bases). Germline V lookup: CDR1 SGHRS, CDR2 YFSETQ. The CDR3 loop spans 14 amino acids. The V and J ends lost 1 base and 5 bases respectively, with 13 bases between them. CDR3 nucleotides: TGCGCCAGCAGCTTGCAGGGATTGGGGAACGAGCAGTACTTC. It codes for CASSLQGLGNEQYF.

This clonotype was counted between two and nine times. CDR3 residues: CASSYPRRGAGELFF. In nucleotides, the CDR3 is TGTGCCAGCAGTTACCCTAGGCGGGGCGCCGGGGAGCTGTTTTTT. V is TRBV6-5 and J is TRBJ2-2, with D perhaps TRBD2 (6 bases). This CDR3 is built from 15 residues. V shed 2 bases and J shed 6 bases, with 13 bases lying between them. Germline CDR1 and CDR2: MNHEY and SVGAGI.

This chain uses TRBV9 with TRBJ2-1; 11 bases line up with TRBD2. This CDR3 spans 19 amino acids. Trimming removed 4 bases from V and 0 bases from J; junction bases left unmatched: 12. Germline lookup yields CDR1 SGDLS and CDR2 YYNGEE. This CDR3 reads CASSLPGLAVLSSYNEQFF. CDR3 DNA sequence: TGTGCCAGCAGCCTCCCGGGACTAGCGGTATTGAGCTCCTACAATGAGCAGTTCTTC.

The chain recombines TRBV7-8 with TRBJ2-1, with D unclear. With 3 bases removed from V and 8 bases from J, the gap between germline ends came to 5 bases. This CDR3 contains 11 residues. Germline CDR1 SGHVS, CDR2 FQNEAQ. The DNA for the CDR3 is TGTGCCAGCAGCTTCAGATATGAGCAGTTCTTC. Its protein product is CASSFRYEQFF. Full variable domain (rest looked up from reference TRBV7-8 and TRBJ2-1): GAGVSQSPRYKVAKRGQDVALRCDPISGHVSLFWYQQALGQGPEFLTYFQNEAQLDKSGLPSDRFFAERPEGSVSTLKIQRTQQEDSAVYLCASSFRYEQFFGPGTRLTVL.

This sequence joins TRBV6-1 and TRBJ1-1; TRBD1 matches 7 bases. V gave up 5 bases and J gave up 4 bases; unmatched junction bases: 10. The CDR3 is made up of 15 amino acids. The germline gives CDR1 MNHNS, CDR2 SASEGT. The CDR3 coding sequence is TGTGCCAGCAGTAGGAGTCGGCCAGGGGGCACTGAAGCTTTCTTT. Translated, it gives CASSRSRPGGTEAFF.

This CDR3 is CASSFRLYGQGEEKLFF. Written as DNA, the CDR3 is TGTGCCAGCAGCTTCCGCCTTTATGGACAGGGAGAGGAAAAACTGTTTTTT. V is TRBV5-6 and J is TRBJ1-4, with 8 bases fitting TRBD1. After removal of 2 bases from V and 8 bases from J, the junction contained 14 bases not matched to a gene. Germline assignment: CDR1 SGHDT and CDR2 YYEEEE. CDR3 length: 17 amino acids. The full variable domain, completed using reference TRBV5-6 and TRBJ1-4, is DAGVTQSPTHLIKTRGQQVTLRCSPKSGHDTVSWYQQALGQGPQFIFQYYEEEERQRGNFPDRFSGHQFPNYSSELNVNALLLGDSALYLCASSFRLYGQGEEKLFFGSGTQLSVL.

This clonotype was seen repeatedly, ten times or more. The DNA for the CDR3 is TGCGCCAGCAGCTGGACAGGACTATATGGCTACACCTTC. Amino acid sequence: CASSWTGLYGYTF. The rearrangement uses TRBV5-1 and TRBJ1-2; 7 bases match TRBD1. CDR1 SGHRS and CDR2 YFSETQ come from the germline V gene. The V segment lost 3 bases and the J segment 5 bases; nucleotides outside the gene matches: 4. The CDR3 is 13 amino acids. The whole variable domain, filled in from reference TRBV5-1 and TRBJ1-2, reads KAGVTQTPRYLIKTRGQQVTLSCSPISGHRSVSWYQQTPGQGLQFLFEYFSETQRNKGNFPGRFSGRQFSNSRSEMNVSTLELGDSALYLCASSWTGLYGYTFGSGTRLTVV.